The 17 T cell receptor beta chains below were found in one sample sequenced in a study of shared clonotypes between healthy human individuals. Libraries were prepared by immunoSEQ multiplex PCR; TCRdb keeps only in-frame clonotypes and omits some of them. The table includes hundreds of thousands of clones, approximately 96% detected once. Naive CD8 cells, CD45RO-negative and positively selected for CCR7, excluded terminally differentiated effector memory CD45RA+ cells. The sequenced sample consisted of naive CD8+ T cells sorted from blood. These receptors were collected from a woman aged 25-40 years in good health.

CDR3 region: CASSSIWSGTEAFF. In nucleotides, the CDR3 is TGTGCCAGCAGTTCCATATGGAGCGGGACTGAAGCTTTCTTT. The V gene is TRBV27, the J gene TRBJ1-1; no clear D gene. This CDR3 contains 14 residues. Per the germline V gene, CDR1 is MNHEY and CDR2 is SMNVEV (reference sequence). Trimming stripped 4 bases from V and 5 bases from J, with 14 bases between.

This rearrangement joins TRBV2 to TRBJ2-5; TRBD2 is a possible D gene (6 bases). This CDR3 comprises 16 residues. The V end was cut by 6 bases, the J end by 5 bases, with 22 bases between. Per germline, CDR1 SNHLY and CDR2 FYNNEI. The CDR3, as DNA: TGTGCCAGCAGGCCGGGGCCGAGGGAGGCCCTTGAGACCCAGTACTTC. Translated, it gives CASRPGPREALETQYF.

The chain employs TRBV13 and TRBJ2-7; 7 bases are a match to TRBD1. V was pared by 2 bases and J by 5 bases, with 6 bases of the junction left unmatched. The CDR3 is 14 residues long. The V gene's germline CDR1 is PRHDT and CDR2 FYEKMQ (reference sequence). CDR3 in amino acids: CASSLSDRDHEQYF. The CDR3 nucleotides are TGTGCCAGCAGCTTATCTGACAGGGACCACGAGCAGTACTTC. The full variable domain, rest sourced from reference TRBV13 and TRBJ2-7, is AAGVIQSPRHLIKEKRETATLKCYPIPRHDTVYWYQQGPGQDPQFLISFYEKMQSDKGSIPDRFSAQQFSDYHSELNMSSLELGDSALYFCASSLSDRDHEQYFGPGTRLTVT.

The DNA of the CDR3 is TGTGCCAGCAGTGAAACCCGGACAGGGCGGGGAGATACGCAGTATTTT. Its translation: CASSETRTGRGDTQYF. The chain is built from TRBV2 and TRBJ2-3; TRBD1 aligns across 8 bases. Germline CDR1 SNHLY, CDR2 FYNNEI. The CDR3 runs 16 residues. The V gene end was trimmed by 2 bases and the J gene end by 5 bases; junction bases not matched to a gene: 9. The full variable domain, with the rest looked up from reference TRBV2 and TRBJ2-3, is EPEVTQTPSHQVTQMGQEVILRCVPISNHLYFYWYRQILGQKVEFLVSFYNNEISEKSEIFDDQFSVERPDGSNFTLKIRSTKLEDSAMYFCASSETRTGRGDTQYFGPGTRLTVL.

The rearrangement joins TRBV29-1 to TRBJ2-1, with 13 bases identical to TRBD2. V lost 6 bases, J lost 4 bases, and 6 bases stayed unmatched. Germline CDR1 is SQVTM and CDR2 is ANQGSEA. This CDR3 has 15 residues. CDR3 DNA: TGCAGCGTAGTTTTGGGACTAGCGGGATACAATGAGCAGTTCTTC. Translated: CSVVLGLAGYNEQFF.

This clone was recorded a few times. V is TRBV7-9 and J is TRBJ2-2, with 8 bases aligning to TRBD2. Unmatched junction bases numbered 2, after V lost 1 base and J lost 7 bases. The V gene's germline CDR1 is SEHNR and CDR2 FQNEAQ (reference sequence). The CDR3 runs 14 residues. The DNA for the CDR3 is TGTGCCAGCAGCTTAGGGACTAGCCACGGGGAGCTGTTTTTT. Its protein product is CASSLGTSHGELFF.

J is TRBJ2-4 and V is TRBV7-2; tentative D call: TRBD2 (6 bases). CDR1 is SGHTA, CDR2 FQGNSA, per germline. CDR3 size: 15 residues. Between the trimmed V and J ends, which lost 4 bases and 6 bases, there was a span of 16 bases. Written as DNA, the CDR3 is TGTGCCAGCAGCTCCTTAGCGGACTTGGGAAACATTCAGTACTTC. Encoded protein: CASSSLADLGNIQYF.

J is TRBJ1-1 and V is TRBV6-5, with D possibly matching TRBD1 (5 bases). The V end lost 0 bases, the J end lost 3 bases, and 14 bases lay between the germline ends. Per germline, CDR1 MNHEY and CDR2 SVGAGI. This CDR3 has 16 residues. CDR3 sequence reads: CASSYSRGLGYTEAFF. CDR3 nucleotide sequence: TGTGCCAGCAGTTACTCAAGGGGATTGGGGTACACTGAAGCTTTCTTT.

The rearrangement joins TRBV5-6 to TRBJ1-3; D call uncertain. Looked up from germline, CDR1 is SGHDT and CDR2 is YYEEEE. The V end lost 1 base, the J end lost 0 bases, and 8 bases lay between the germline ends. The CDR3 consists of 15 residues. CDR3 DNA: TGTGCCAGCAGCTTGACATCGTCCTCTGGAAACACCATATATTTT. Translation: CASSLTSSSGNTIYF.

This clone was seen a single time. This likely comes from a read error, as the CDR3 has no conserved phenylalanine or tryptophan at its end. CDR3: CASSESVSGGTGELFI. The DNA of the CDR3 is TGTGCCAGCAGTGAATCGGTTAGCGGGGGCACCGGGGAGCTGTTTATT. The rearrangement links TRBV2 to TRBJ2-2, with TRBD2 matching over 9 bases. Trimming at V came to 2 bases and at J to 4 bases, leaving 5 bases not matched to a gene. Germline CDR1 SNHLY, CDR2 FYNNEI. There are 16 residues in the CDR3.

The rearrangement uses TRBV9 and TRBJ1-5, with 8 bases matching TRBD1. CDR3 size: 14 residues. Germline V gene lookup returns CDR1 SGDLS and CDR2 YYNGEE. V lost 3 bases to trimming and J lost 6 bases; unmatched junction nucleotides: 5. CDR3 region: CASSGTGNGQPQHF. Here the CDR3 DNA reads TGTGCCAGCAGCGGGACAGGGAACGGTCAGCCCCAGCATTTT.

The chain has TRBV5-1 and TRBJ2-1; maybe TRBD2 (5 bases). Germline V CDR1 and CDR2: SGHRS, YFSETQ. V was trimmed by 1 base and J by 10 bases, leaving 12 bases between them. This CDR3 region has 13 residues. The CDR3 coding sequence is TGCGCCAGCAGCTTGAGGGTCCAGCGGGAGCAGTTCTTC. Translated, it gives CASSLRVQREQFF.

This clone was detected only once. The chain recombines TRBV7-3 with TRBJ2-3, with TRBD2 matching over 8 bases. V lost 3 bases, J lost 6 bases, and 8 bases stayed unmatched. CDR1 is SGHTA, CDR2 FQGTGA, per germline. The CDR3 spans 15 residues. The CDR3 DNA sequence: TGTGCCAGCAGCTTTGGAGCGGGAGTTAGCGATACGCAGTATTTT. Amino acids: CASSFGAGVSDTQYF.

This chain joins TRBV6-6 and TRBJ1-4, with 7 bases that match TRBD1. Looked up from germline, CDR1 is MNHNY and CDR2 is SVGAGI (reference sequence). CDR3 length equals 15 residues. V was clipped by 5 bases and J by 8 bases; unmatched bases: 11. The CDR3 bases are TGTGCCAGCAGTCCCCGACAGGGACTAGCAGAAAAACTGTTTTTT. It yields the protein CASSPRQGLAEKLFF.

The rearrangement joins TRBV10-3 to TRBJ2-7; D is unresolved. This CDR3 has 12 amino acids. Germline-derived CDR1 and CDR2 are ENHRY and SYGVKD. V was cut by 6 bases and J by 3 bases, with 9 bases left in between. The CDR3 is CAIRDIGYEQYF. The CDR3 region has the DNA TGTGCCATCAGAGACATCGGCTACGAGCAGTACTTC.

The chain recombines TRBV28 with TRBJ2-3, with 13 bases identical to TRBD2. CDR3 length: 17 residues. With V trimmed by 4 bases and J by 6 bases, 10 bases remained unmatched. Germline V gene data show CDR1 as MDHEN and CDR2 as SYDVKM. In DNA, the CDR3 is TGTGCCAGCAGTTCCCCCCCGGGACTAGCGGGATTTGATACGCAGTATTTT. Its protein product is CASSSPPGLAGFDTQYF.

The DNA of the CDR3 is TGTGCCAGCAGCTTCGGGGTATCCACCCCACAAGAGACCCAGTACTTC. It codes for CASSFGVSTPQETQYF. The chain is built from TRBV7-7 and TRBJ2-5; the D gene is possibly TRBD2 (5 bases). Germline CDR1 and CDR2: SSHAT and FNYEAQ (reference sequence). V lost 3 bases to trimming and J lost 2 bases, with 16 bases between them. The CDR3 runs 16 residues.